Listed here is a single TCR beta chain. The data originate from a study of cytotoxic CD8 clonotypes in ibrutinib-treated CLL. Produced via immunoSEQ multiplex PCR; TCRdb's table is partial and in-frame only. The repertoire includes fewer than 400,000 clones, over 60% of them detected once, and roughly 6% sits in the top ten. Looked up from germline, CDR1 is MNHEY and CDR2 is SVGAGI. This CDR3 region has 13 residues. Trimming pared 3 bases from V and 9 bases from J, leaving 12 bases between. The genes are TRBV6-5 and TRBJ2-1; the D is unclear. This receptor was taken from a human donor with chronic lymphocytic leukemia. The specimen comprised PBMCs, sampled after 36 months of ibrutinib treatment. The CDR3 DNA sequence: TGTGCCAGCAGTTATACAACCACGGGTGAGCAGTTCTTC. This gives the protein CASSYTTTGEQFF.